This is a list of T cell receptor beta chains from one sample in a study of cytomegalovirus exposure and HLA in healthy donors. The protocol was immunoSEQ multiplex PCR, while the TCRdb copy is restricted to in-frame clones and leaves out a portion. The sample consists of 60,000 to 85,000 clones, 78% of them appearing once. Sequencing input: PBMCs. Receptors originate from a man in his forties in good health and CMV-seronegative. Each CDR3 is given with its conserved first and last residue. D genes are given only for firm matches. Some rows mark clone size as missing; the rest say once, few, many or name a class of expanded clone.

clone size | D gene | J gene | CDR3 length | V gene | CDR3 protein | CDR3 DNA
NA | TRBD2 | TRBJ2-4 | 18 | TRBV12-5 | CASGLIAPSGRFKNSQYF | TGTGCTAGTGGTTTGATCGCTCCTAGCGGGAGATTCAAAAACAGTCAGTACTTC
once | NA | TRBJ1-4 | 16 | TRBV11-1 | CASSPQSLATNEKLFF | TGTGCCAGCAGCCCACAGAGCCTTGCAACTAATGAAAAACTGTTTTTT
few | NA | TRBJ1-1 | 12 | TRBV30 | CAWGTLNTEAFF | TGTGCCTGGGGGACATTGAACACTGAAGCTTTCTTT
NA | TRBD2 | TRBJ2-1 | 15 | TRBV6-6 | CASSYWEGGYNEQFF | TGTGCCAGCAGTTATTGGGAGGGAGGTTACAATGAGCAGTTCTTC
NA | NA | TRBJ1-2 | 12 | TRBV7-9 | CASSSGQIGYTF | TGTGCCAGCAGCTCCGGACAGATTGGCTACACCTTC
NA | NA | TRBJ1-2 | 14 | TRBV28 | CASSPGTTNYGYTF | TGTGCCAGCAGCCCCGGGACAACTAACTATGGCTACACCTTC
NA | NA | TRBJ2-2 | 14 | TRBV19 | CASSIHANTGELFF | TGTGCCAGTAGTATTCATGCGAACACCGGGGAGCTGTTTTTT
NA | TRBD2 | TRBJ2-1 | 19 | TRBV6-1 | CASSALTSGRGSSYNEQFF | TGTGCCAGCAGTGCCCTGACTAGCGGGAGGGGAAGCTCCTACAATGAGCAGTTCTTC
NA | TRBD2 | TRBJ2-1 | 15 | TRBV6-6 | CASSRLAGEYNEQFF | TGTGCCAGCAGCAGACTAGCGGGAGAGTACAATGAGCAGTTCTTC
NA | NA | TRBJ1-1 | 14 | TRBV5-4 | CASTYWSRPTEAFF | TGTGCCAGCACCTACTGGAGCCGTCCCACTGAAGCTTTCTTT
NA | TRBD1 | TRBJ1-4 | 15 | TRBV7-2 | CASSRGQGGRKKLFF | TGTGCCAGCAGCCGTGGACAGGGGGGAAGGAAAAAACTGTTTTTT
NA | NA | TRBJ1-2 | 14 | TRBV5-1 | CASSALQGDYGYTF | TGCGCCAGCAGCGCGTTACAGGGAGACTATGGCTACACCTTC
NA | TRBD2 | TRBJ2-2 | 16 | TRBV7-3 | CASSLTTGAGTGELFF | TGTGCCAGCAGCTTAACGACGGGAGCGGGGACCGGGGAGCTGTTTTTT
NA | TRBD1 | TRBJ1-1 | 13 | TRBV7-9 | CASSRDRVSEAFF | TGTGCCAGCAGCCGGGACAGGGTCTCGGAGGCTTTCTTT
NA | NA | TRBJ1-5 | 15 | TRBV19 | CASKSQGLGNQPQHF | TGTGCCAGTAAAAGTCAGGGTCTTGGAAATCAGCCCCAGCATTTT
NA | TRBD2 | TRBJ2-7 | 15 | TRBV7-3 | CASSPSLAGVYERYF | TGTGCCAGCAGCCCGTCCCTAGCGGGAGTATACGAGCGGTACTTC
NA | NA | TRBJ1-1 | 15 | TRBV13 | CASSLRGRANTEAFF | TGTGCCAGCAGCTTAAGAGGCAGGGCGAACACTGAAGCTTTCTTT
NA | NA | TRBJ1-2 | 16 | TRBV2 | CASSEALRGGADGYTF | TGTGCCAGCAGTGAAGCGCTTCGGGGGGGTGCAGACGGCTACACCTTC
NA | NA | TRBJ2-2 | 16 | TRBV10-3 | CAIRWAEDLNTGELFF | TGTGCCATCAGGTGGGCAGAAGACCTGAACACCGGGGAGCTGTTTTTT
NA | NA | TRBJ1-5 | 16 | TRBV15 | CATSRDWSGGEEPQHF | TGTGCCACCAGCAGAGATTGGTCTGGAGGAGAGGAGCCCCAGCATTTT
NA | TRBD1 | TRBJ1-5 | 14 | TRBV19 | CASSGTASNQPQHF | TGTGCCAGTAGTGGGACAGCCAGTAATCAGCCCCAGCATTTT
NA | NA | TRBJ1-1 | 14 | TRBV5-1 | CASSLEGSRSEAFF | TGCGCCAGCAGCTTGGAAGGGAGTAGGTCTGAAGCTTTCTTT
few | TRBD2 | TRBJ2-1 | 15 | TRBV5-1 | CASYSDSGRGNEQFF | TGCGCCAGCTACTCGGATAGCGGGAGAGGAAATGAGCAGTTCTTC
NA | NA | TRBJ1-6 | 15 | TRBV4-2 | CASSQDVQGSSPLHF | TGTGCCAGCAGCCAAGATGTACAGGGAAGTTCACCCCTCCACTTT
NA | NA | TRBJ2-2 | 16 | TRBV5-1 | CASSLDPRVNTGELFF | TGCGCCAGCAGCTTGGATCCGAGGGTCAACACCGGGGAGCTGTTTTTT
NA | NA | TRBJ1-2 | 15 | TRBV18 | CASSPSEQGNYGYTF | TGTGCCAGCTCACCCTCGGAGCAGGGAAACTATGGCTACACCTTC
NA | TRBD1 | TRBJ1-2 | 15 | TRBV6-5 | CASSRTGQGLYGYTF | TGTGCCAGCAGCCGAACGGGACAGGGGCTATATGGCTACACCTTC
NA | TRBD1 | TRBJ1-3 | 15 | TRBV6-5 | CASRRQGITGNTIYF | TGTGCCAGCAGGAGACAGGGGATAACTGGAAACACCATATATTTT
NA | TRBD2 | TRBJ2-3 | 15 | TRBV13 | CASSFRAGVGDTQYF | TGTGCCAGCAGCTTCAGAGCGGGAGTAGGAGATACGCAGTATTTT
NA | NA | TRBJ1-1 | 13 | TRBV11-2 | CASSLSRQTEAFF | TGTGCCAGCAGCTTATCTCGACAGACTGAAGCTTTCTTT
NA | TRBD2 | TRBJ2-1 | 17 | TRBV5-6 | CASSESWTSGRVNEQFF | TGTGCCAGCAGCGAATCCTGGACTAGCGGGAGGGTCAATGAGCAGTTCTTC
NA | TRBD1 | TRBJ2-7 | 15 | TRBV5-1 | CASSIQGQGAGEQYF | TGCGCCAGCAGCATTCAGGGACAGGGGGCTGGGGAGCAGTACTTC
NA | NA | TRBJ1-2 | 13 | TRBV27 | CASSSAGFYGYTF | TGTGCCAGCAGTTCCGCAGGGTTCTATGGCTACACCTTC
NA | NA | TRBJ2-5 | 15 | TRBV28 | CASSPAGLRGETQYF | TGTGCCAGCAGTCCGGCGGGACTCAGGGGGGAGACCCAGTACTTC
NA | NA | TRBJ1-1 | 14 | TRBV6-1 | CASSEGIRNTEAFF | TGTGCCAGCAGTGAAGGTATCCGGAACACTGAAGCTTTCTTT
NA | TRBD1 | TRBJ1-4 | 16 | TRBV9 | CASSGSQGAGYEKLFF | TGTGCCAGCAGCGGATCCCAGGGGGCAGGATATGAAAAACTGTTTTTT
NA | TRBD2 | TRBJ2-1 | 16 | TRBV7-9 | CASSLSTSGSLNEQFF | TGTGCCAGCAGCTTATCGACTAGCGGGAGTTTGAATGAGCAGTTCTTC
few | NA | TRBJ1-1 | 14 | TRBV11-2 | CASSVTGYQSEAFF | TGTGCCAGCAGCGTAACAGGGTATCAGTCTGAAGCTTTCTTT
NA | TRBD2 | TRBJ2-7 | 17 | TRBV19 | CASSIQKTSGRASEQYF | TGTGCCAGTAGTATCCAGAAAACTAGCGGGAGGGCCTCCGAGCAGTACTTC
NA | TRBD1 | TRBJ2-7 | 14 | TRBV10-3 | CAIRGTGGTYEQYF | TGTGCCATCAGAGGGACAGGGGGAACCTACGAGCAGTACTTC
NA | NA | TRBJ2-3 | 16 | TRBV5-1 | CASSLGGTASTDTQYF | TGCGCCAGCAGCTTGGGCGGGACGGCTAGCACAGATACGCAGTATTTT
NA | NA | TRBJ2-7 | 14 | TRBV11-2 | CASSLGLRPYEQYF | TGTGCCAGCAGCTTAGGCCTGCGCCCCTACGAGCAGTACTTC
NA | TRBD1 | TRBJ2-7 | 15 | TRBV6-1 | CASSDLSGQGTEQYF | TGTGCCAGCAGTGACTTATCGGGACAGGGAACCGAGCAGTACTTC
NA | TRBD1 | TRBJ1-5 | 15 | TRBV27 | CASGPTGMGNQPQHF | TGTGCCAGCGGTCCGACAGGGATGGGCAATCAGCCCCAGCATTTT
NA | NA | TRBJ2-1 | 16 | TRBV28 | CASSLWRGSSYNEQFF | TGTGCCAGCAGTTTATGGAGGGGGAGCTCCTACAATGAGCAGTTCTTC
NA | TRBD2 | TRBJ2-1 | 16 | TRBV14 | CASSQGGTSGYNEQFF | TGTGCCAGCAGCCAAGGTGGGACTAGCGGATACAATGAGCAGTTCTTC
NA | TRBD2 | TRBJ2-3 | 17 | TRBV7-9 | CASSPRTSGRITDTQYF | TGTGCCAGCAGTCCCCGGACTAGCGGGAGGATCACAGATACGCAGTATTTT
NA | TRBD1 | TRBJ2-5 | 13 | TRBV7-3 | CASSSTGYETQYF | TGTGCCAGCAGCTCGACAGGGTACGAGACCCAGTACTTC
NA | NA | TRBJ1-2 | 14 | TRBV10-3 | CAISSPDSSYGYTF | TGTGCCATCAGTTCCCCAGACAGTTCCTATGGCTACACCTTC
few | NA | TRBJ2-6 | 16 | TRBV4-2 | CASSQDPLSGANVLTF | TGTGCCAGCAGCCAAGACCCGTTATCCGGGGCCAACGTCCTGACTTTC
NA | NA | TRBJ2-2 | 15 | TRBV10-3 | CAIRTDTRNTGELFF | TGTGCCATCAGGACAGATACTCGAAACACCGGGGAGCTGTTTTTT
NA | TRBD2 | TRBJ2-2 | 14 | TRBV19 | CASSSWGLAGELFF | TGTGCCAGTAGTTCTTGGGGACTAGCCGGGGAGCTGTTTTTT
NA | TRBD2 | TRBJ2-3 | 17 | TRBV5-4 | CASRVGLAGEGPDTQYF | TGTGCCAGCAGGGTTGGACTAGCGGGAGAGGGGCCAGATACGCAGTATTTT